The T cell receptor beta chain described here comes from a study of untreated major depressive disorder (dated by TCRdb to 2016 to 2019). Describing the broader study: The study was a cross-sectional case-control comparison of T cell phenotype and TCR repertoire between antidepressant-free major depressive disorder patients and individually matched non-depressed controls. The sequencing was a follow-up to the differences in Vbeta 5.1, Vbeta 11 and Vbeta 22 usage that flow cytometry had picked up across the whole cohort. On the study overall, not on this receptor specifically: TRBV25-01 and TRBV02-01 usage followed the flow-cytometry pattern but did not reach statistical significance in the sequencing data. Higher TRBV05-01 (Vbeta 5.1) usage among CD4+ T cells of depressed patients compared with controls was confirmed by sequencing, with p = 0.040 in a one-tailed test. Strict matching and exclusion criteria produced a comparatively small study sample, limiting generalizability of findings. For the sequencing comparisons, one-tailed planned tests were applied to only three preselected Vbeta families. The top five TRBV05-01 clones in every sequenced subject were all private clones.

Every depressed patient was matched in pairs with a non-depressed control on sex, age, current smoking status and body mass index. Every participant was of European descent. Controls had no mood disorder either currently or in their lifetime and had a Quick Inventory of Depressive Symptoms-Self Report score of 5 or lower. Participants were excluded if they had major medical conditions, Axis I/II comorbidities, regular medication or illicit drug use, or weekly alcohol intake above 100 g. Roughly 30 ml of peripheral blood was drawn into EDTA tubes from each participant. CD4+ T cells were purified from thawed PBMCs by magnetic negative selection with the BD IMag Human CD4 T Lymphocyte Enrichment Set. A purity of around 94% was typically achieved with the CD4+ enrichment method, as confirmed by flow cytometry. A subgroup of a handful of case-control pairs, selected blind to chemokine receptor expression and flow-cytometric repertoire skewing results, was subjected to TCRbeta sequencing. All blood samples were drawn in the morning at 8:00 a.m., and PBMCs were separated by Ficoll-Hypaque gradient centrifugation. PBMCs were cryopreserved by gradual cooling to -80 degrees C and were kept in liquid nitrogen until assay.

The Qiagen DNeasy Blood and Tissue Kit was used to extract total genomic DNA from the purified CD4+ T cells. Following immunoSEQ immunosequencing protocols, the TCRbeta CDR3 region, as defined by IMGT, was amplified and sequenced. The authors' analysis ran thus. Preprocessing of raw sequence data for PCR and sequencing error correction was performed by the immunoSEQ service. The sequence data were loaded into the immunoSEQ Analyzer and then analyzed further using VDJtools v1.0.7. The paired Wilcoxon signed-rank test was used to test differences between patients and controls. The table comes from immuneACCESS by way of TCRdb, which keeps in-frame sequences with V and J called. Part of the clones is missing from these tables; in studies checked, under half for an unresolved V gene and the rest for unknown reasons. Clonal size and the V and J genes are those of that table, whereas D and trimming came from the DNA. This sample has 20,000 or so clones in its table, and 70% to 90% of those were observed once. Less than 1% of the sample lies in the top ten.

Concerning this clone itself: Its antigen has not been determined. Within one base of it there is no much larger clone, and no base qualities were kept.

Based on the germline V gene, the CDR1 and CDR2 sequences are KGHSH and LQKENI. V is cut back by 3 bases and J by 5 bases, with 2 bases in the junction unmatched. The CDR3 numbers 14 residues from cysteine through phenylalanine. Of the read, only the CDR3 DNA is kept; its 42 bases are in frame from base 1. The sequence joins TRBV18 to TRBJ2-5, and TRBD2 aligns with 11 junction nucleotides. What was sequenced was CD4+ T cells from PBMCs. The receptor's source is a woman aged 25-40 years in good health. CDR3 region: CASSPTSGSETQYF. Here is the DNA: TGTGCCAGCTCACCTACTAGCGGGAGTGAGACCCAGTACTTC.